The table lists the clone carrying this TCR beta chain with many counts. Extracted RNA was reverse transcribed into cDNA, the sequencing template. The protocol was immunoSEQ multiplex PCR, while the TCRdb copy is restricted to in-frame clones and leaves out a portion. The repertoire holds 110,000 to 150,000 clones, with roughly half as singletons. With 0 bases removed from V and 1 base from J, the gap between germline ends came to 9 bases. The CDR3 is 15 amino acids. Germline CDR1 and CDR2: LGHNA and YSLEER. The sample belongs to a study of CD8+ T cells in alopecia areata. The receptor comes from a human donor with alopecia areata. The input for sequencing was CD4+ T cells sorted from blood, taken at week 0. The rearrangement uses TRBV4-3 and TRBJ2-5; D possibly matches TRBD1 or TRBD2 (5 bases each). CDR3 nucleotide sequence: TGCGCCAGCAGCCAAGATACGGGGACCCAAGAGACCCAGTACTTC. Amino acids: CASSQDTGTQETQYF.